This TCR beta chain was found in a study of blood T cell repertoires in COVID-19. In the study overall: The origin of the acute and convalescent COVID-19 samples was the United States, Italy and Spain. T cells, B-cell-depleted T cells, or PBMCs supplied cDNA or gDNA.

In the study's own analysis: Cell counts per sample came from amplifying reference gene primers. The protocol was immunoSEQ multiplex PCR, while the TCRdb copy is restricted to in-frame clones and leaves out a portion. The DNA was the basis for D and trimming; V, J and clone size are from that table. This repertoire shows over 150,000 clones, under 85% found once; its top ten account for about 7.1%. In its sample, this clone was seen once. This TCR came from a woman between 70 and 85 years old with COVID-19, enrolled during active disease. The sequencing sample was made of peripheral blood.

CDR3 nucleotides: TGTGCCAGCAGCTCTCCGGTGGAGGGGGAGACCCAGTACTTC. Translation gives CASSSPVEGETQYF. This sequence joins TRBV5-4 and TRBJ2-5; perhaps TRBD2 as D (6 bases). Trimming pared 3 bases from V and 5 bases from J, leaving 14 bases between. Germline lookup yields CDR1 SGHNT and CDR2 YYREEE (reference sequence). CDR3 length: 14 amino acids.